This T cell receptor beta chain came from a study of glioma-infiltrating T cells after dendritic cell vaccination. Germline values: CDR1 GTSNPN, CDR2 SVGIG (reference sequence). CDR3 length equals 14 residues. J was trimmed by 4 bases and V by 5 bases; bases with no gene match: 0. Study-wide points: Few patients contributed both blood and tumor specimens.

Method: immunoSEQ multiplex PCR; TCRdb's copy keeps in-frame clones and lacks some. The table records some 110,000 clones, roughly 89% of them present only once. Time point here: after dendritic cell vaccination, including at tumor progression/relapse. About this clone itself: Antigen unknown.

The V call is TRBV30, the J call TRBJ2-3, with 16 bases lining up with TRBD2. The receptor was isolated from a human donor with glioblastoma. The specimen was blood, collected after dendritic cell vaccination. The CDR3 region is CAWGTSGRADTQYF. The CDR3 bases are TGTGCCTGGGGGACTAGCGGGAGGGCAGATACGCAGTATTTT. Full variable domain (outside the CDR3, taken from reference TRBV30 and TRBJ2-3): SQTIHQWPATLVQPVGSPLSLECTVEGTSNPNLYWYRQAAGRGLQLLFYSVGIGQISSEVPQNLSASRPQDRQFILSSKKLLLSDSGFYLCAWGTSGRADTQYFGPGTRLTVL.